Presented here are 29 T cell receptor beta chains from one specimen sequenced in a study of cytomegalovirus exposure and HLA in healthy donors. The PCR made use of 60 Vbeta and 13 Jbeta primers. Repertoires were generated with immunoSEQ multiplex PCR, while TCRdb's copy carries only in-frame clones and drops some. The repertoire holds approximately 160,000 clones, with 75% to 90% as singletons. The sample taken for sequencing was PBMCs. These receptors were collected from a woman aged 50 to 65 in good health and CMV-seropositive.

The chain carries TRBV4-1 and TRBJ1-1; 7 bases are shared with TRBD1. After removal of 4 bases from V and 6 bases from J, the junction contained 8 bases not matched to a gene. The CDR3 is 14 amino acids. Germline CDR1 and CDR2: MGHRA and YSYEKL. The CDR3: CASSPRQGVAEAFF. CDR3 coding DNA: TGCGCCAGCAGCCCTCGACAGGGAGTGGCTGAAGCTTTCTTT.

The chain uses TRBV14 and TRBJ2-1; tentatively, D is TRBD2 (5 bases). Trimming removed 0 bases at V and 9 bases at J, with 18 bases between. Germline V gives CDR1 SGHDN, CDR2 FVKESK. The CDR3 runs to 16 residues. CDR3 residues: CASSQDGGALVTEQFF. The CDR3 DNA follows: TGTGCCAGCAGCCAAGACGGAGGAGCTCTTGTTACTGAGCAGTTCTTC.

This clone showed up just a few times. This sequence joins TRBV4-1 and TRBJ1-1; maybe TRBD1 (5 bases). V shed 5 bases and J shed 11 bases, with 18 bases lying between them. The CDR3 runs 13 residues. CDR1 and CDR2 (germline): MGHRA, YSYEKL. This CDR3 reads CASSDRGLERAFF. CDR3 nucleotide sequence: TGCGCCAGCAGCGACCGGGGGTTGGAGCGGGCTTTCTTT.

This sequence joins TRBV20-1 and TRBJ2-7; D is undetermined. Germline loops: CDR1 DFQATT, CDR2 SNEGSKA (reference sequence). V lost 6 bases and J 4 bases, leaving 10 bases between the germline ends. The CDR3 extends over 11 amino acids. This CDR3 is CSAPFEYEQYF. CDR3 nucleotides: TGCAGTGCGCCCTTTGAGTACGAGCAGTACTTC.

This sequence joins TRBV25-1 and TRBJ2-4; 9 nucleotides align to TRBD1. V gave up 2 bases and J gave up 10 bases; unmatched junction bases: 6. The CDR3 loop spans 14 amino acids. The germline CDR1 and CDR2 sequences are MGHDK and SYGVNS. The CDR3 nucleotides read TGTGCCAGCAGTGAACCCTCGACAGGGGGGATTCAGTACTTC. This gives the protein CASSEPSTGGIQYF.

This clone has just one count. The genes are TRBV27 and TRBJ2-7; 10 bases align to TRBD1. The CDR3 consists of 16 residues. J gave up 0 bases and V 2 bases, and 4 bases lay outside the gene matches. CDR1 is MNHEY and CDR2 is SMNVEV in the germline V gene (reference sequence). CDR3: CASSLKGQGSSYEQYF. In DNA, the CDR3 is TGTGCCAGCAGTTTAAAGGGACAGGGGAGCTCCTACGAGCAGTACTTC.

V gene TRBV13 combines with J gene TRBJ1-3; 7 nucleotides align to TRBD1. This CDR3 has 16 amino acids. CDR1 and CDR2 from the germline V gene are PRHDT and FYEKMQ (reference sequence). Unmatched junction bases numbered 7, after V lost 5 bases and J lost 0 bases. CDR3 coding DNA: TGTGCCAGCAGCCTTACACAGGGGCTCTCTGGAAACACCATATATTTT. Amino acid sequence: CASSLTQGLSGNTIYF.

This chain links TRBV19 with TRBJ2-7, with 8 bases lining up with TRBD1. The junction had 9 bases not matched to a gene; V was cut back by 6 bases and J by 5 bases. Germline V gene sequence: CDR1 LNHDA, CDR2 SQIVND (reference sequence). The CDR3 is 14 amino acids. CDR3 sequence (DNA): TGTGCCAGTAGCTCGACAGGGGTTCTGAACGAGCAGTACTTC. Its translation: CASSSTGVLNEQYF.

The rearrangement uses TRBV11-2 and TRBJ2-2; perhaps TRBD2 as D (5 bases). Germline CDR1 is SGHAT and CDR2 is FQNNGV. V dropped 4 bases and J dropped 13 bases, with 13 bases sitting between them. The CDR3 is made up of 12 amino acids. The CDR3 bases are TGTGCCAGCAGCTCAGGAGGTTTGGCGCTGTTTTTT. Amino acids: CASSSGGLALFF.

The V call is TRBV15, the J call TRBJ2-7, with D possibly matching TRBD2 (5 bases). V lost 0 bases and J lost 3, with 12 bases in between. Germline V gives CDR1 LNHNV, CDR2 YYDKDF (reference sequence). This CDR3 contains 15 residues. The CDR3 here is CATSREGGLNYEQYF. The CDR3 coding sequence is TGTGCCACCAGCAGAGAAGGCGGGCTCAACTACGAGCAGTACTTC. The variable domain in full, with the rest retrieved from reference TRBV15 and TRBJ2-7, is DAMVIQNPRYQVTQFGKPVTLSCSQTLNHNVMYWYQQKSSQAPKLLFHYYDKDFNNEADTPDNFQSRRPNTSFCFLDIRSPGLGDTAMYLCATSREGGLNYEQYFGPGTRLTVT.

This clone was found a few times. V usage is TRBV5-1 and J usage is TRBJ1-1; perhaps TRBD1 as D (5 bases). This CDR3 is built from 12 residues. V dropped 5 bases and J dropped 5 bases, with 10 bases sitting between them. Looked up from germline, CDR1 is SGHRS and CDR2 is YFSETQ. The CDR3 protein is CASRFRDTEAFF. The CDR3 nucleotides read TGCGCCAGCAGATTCAGGGATACTGAAGCTTTCTTT. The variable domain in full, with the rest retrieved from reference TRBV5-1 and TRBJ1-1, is KAGVTQTPRYLIKTRGQQVTLSCSPISGHRSVSWYQQTPGQGLQFLFEYFSETQRNKGNFPGRFSGRQFSNSRSEMNVSTLELGDSALYLCASRFRDTEAFFGQGTRLTVV.

The CDR3 region has the DNA TGTGCCAGCAGCTTAGGGCCCCAGGATACACTGTTTTTT. Its protein is CASSLGPQDTLFF. The chain carries TRBV7-3 and TRBJ1-4, with no clear D. Germline CDR1 and CDR2: SGHTA and FQGTGA. The CDR3 has 13 residues. Deletions cut 2 bases from V and 13 bases from J, with 14 bases between.

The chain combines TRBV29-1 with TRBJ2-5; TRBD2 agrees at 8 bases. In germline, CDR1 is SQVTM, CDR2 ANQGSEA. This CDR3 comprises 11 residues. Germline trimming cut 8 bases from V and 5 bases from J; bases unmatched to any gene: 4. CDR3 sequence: CSFSGEETQYF. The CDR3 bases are TGCAGCTTTAGCGGGGAGGAGACCCAGTACTTC.

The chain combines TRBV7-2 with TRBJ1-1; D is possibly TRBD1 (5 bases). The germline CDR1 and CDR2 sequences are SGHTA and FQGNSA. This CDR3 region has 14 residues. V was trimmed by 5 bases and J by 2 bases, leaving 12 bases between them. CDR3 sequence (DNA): TGTGCCAGCAGCCTAGTCAGGGCTAACACTGAAGCTTTCTTT. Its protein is CASSLVRANTEAFF.

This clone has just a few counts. The CDR3 region has the DNA TGCAGCGTTGAAGGGTCAAAGCGGGAGGGCCGGGTATATGAGCAGTTCTTC. Protein: CSVEGSKREGRVYEQFF. The V and J genes are TRBV29-1 and TRBJ2-1, with 10 nucleotides matching TRBD2. This CDR3 region has 17 residues. CDR1 and CDR2 from the germline V gene are SQVTM and ANQGSEA. The trim removed 1 base at V and 8 bases at J, leaving 14 bases unmatched.

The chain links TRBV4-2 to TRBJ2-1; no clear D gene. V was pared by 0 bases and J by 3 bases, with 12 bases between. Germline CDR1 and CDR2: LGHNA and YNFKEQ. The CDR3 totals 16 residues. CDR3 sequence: CASSQDVLALYNEQFF. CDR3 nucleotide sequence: TGTGCCAGCAGCCAAGATGTCTTAGCCCTCTACAATGAGCAGTTCTTC.

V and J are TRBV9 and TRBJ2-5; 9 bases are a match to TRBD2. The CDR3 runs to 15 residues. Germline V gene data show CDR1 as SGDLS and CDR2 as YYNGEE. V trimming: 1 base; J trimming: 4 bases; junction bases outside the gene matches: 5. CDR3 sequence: CASSVSSGKGETQYF. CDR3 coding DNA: TGTGCCAGCAGCGTATCTAGCGGGAAGGGAGAGACCCAGTACTTC.

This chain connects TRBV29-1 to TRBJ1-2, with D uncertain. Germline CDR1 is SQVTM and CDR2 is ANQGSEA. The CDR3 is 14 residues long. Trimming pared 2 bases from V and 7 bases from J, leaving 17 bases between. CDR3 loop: CSVERRRGRGGYTF. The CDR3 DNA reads TGCAGCGTTGAACGGAGACGGGGTCGCGGTGGCTACACCTTC.

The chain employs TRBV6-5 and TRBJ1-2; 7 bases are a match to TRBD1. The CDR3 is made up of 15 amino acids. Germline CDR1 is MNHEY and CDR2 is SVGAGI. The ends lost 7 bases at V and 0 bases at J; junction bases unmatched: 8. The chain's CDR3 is CASKHDRVANYGYTF. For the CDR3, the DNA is TGTGCCAGCAAACATGACAGGGTCGCTAACTATGGCTACACCTTC.

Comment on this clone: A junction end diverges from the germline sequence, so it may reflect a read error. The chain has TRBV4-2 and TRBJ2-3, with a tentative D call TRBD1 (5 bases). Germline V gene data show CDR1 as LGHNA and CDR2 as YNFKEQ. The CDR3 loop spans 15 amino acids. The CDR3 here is CASSQEAGRTDTQYF. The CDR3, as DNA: TGTGCCAGCAGCCAAGAGGCAGGGCGCACCGATACGCAGTATTTT.

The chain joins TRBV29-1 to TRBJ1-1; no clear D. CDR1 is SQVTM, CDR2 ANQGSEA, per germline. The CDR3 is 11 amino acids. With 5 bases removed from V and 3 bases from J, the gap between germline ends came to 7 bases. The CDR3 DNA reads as TGCAGCGTTAGGCGGGACACTGAAGCTTTCTTT. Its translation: CSVRRDTEAFF.

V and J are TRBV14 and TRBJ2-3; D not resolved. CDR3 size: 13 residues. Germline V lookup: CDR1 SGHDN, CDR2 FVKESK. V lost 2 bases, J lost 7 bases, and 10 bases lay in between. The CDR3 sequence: CASSQTVAYTQYF. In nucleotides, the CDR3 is TGTGCCAGCAGCCAAACGGTAGCATATACGCAGTATTTT.

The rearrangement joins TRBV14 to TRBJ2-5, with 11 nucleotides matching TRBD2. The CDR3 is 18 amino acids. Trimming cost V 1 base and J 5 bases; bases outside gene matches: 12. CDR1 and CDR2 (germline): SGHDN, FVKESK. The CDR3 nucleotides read TGTGCCAGCAGCCAAGGCAAATCTAGCGGGGGGCTCCCGGAGACCCAGTACTTC. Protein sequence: CASSQGKSSGGLPETQYF.

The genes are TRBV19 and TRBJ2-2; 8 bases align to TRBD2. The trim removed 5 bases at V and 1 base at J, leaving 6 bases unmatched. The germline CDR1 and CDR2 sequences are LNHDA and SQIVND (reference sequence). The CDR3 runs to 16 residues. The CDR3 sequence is CASSSRGAGNTGELFF. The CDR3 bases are TGTGCCAGTAGTTCGCGGGGGGCAGGGAACACCGGGGAGCTGTTTTTT.

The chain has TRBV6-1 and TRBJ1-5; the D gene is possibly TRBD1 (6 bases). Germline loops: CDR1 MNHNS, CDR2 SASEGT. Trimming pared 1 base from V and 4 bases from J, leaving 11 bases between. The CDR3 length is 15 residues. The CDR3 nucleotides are TGTGCCAGCAGTGAAGGAGGGGGGGCTAATCAGCCCCAGCATTTT. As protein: CASSEGGGANQPQHF.

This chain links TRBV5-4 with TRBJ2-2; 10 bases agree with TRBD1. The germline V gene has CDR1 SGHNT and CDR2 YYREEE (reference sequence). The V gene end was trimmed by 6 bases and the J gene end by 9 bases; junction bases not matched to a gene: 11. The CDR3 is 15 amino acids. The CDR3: CASNRDRGRYRELFF. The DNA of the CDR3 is TGTGCCAGCAACCGAGACAGGGGGCGCTACCGGGAGCTGTTTTTT. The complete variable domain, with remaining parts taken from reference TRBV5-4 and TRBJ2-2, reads ETGVTQSPTHLIKTRGQQVTLRCSSQSGHNTVSWYQQALGQGPQFIFQYYREEENGRGNFPPRFSGLQFPNYSSELNVNALELDDSALYLCASNRDRGRYRELFFGEGSRLTVL.

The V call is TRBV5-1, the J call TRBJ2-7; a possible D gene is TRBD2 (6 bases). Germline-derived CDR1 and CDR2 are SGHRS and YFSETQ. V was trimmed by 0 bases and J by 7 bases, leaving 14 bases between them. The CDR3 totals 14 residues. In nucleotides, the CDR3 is TGCGCCAGCAGCTTGGGGGGGAGGACGGGAGAGCAGTACTTC. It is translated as CASSLGGRTGEQYF.

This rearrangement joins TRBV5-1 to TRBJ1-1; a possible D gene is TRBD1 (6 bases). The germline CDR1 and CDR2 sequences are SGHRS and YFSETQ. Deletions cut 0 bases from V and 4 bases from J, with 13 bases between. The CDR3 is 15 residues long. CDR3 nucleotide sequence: TGCGCCAGCAGCTTGGCGTGGGGGCAGGTCACTGAAGCTTTCTTT. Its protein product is CASSLAWGQVTEAFF.

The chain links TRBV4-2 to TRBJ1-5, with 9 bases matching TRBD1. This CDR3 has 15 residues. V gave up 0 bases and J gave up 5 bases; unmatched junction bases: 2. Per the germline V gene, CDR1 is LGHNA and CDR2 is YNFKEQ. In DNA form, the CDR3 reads TGTGCCAGCAGCCAAGACAGGGACAGGGATCAGCCCCAGCATTTT. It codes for CASSQDRDRDQPQHF.